This T cell receptor beta chain was retrieved from a study of siplizumab effects on memory and regulatory T cells. General study findings and limits: Naive T cells appeared more varied than memory cells and looked like key alloresponse contributors. Sequences that were alloreactive and traceable to unstimulated CD4+ memory cells were significantly reduced by siplizumab.

With 4 bases clipped from V and 9 bases from J, the junction kept 20 bases outside the gene matches. This CDR3 region has 18 residues. Germline CDR1 SGDLS, CDR2 YYNGEE. Libraries were prepared by immunoSEQ multiplex PCR; TCRdb keeps only in-frame clonotypes and omits some of them. The data hold about 82,000 clones, with about 87% observed a single time. Notes on this clone: Its antigen is unknown.

The rearrangement joins TRBV9 to TRBJ2-1, with 9 bases matching TRBD2. The receptor comes from a human donor in good health. Sequencing was performed on Tregs sorted from blood. CDR3 nucleotide sequence: TGTGCCAGCAGCCCCCTCGCCAGCGGGGGGATCTCCGGGGGTGAGCAGTTCTTC. Its translation is CASSPLASGGISGGEQFF.